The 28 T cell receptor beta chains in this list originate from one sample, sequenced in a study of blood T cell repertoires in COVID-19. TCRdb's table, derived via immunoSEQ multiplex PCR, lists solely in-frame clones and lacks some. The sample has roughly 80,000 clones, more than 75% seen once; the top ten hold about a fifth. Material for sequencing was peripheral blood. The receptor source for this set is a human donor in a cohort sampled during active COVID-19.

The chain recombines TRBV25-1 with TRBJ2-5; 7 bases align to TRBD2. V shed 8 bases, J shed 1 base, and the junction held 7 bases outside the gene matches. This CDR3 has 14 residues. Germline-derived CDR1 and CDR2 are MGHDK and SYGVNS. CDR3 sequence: CASSGLRVQETQYF. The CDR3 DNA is TGTGCCAGCTCGGGACTAAGGGTCCAAGAGACCCAGTACTTC.

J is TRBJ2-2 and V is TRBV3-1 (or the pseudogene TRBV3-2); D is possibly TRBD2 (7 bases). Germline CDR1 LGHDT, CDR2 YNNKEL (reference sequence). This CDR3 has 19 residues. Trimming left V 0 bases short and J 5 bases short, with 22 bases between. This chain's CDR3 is CASSQETEGGAWWTGELFF. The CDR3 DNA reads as TGTGCCAGCAGCCAAGAAACAGAAGGGGGGGCCTGGTGGACCGGGGAGCTGTTTTTT.

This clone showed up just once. The CDR3 reads CASSQGGAGSVNEQFF. The CDR3 DNA follows: TGTGCCAGCAGCCAAGGTGGAGCGGGGAGCGTCAATGAGCAGTTCTTC. The chain employs TRBV3-1 (or the pseudogene TRBV3-2) and TRBJ2-1; TRBD2 matches 7 bases. CDR1 and CDR2 (germline): LGHDT, YNNKEL (reference sequence). This CDR3 spans 16 amino acids. V trimming: 1 base; J trimming: 6 bases; junction bases outside the gene matches: 9.

DNA for the CDR3: TGTGCCAGCAGCCCCGGGACAGGGGGCGAGCAGTACTTC. This codes for CASSPGTGGEQYF. The rearrangement links TRBV2 to TRBJ2-7, with TRBD1 identical over 11 bases. The CDR3 has 13 amino acids. V shed 6 bases, J shed 6 bases, and the junction held 4 bases outside the gene matches. The germline CDR1 and CDR2 sequences are SNHLY and FYNNEI.

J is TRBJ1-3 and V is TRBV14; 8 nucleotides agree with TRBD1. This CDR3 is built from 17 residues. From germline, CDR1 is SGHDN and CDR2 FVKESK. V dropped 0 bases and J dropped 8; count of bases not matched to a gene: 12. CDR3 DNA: TGTGCCAGCAGCCAAGACCGGGGACAGGCGACTTTGGACACCATATATTTT. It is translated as CASSQDRGQATLDTIYF.

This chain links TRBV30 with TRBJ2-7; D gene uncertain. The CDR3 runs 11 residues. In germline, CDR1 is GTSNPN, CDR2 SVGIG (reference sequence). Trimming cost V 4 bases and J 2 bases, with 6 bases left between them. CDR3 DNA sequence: TGTGCCTGGAAATCGGCCTACGAGCAGTACTTC. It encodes CAWKSAYEQYF.

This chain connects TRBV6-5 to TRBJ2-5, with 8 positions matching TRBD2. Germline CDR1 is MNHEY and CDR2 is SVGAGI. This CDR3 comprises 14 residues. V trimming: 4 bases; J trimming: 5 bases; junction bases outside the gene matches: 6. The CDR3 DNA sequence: TGTGCCAGCAGTTCCCGGGGGGGCCCGGAGACCCAGTACTTC. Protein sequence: CASSSRGGPETQYF.

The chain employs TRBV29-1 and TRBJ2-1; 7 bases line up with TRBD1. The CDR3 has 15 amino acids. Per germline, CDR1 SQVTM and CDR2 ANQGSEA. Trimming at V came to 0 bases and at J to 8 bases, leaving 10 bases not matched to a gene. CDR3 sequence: CSVEDLVTGWDEQFF. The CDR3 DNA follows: TGCAGCGTTGAAGATCTCGTGACAGGGTGGGATGAGCAGTTCTTC.

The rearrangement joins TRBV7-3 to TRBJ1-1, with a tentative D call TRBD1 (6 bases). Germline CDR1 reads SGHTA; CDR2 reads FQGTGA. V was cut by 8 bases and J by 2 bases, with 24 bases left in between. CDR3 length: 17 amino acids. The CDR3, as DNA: TGTGCCAGCCCCATAGAGGACAGCCGAAGTCGAAACACTGAAGCTTTCTTT. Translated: CASPIEDSRSRNTEAFF.

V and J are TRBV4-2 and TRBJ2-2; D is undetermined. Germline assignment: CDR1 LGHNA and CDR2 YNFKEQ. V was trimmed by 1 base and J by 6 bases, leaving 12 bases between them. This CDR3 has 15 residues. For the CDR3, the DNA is TGTGCCAGCAGCCAAGTTTTATCGTTCGCCGGGGAGCTGTTTTTT. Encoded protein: CASSQVLSFAGELFF.

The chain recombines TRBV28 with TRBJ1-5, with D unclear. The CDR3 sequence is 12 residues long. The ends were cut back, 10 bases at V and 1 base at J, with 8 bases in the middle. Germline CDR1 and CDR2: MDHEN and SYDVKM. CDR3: CATLFSNQPQHF. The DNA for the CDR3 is TGTGCCACCCTTTTCAGCAATCAGCCCCAGCATTTT.

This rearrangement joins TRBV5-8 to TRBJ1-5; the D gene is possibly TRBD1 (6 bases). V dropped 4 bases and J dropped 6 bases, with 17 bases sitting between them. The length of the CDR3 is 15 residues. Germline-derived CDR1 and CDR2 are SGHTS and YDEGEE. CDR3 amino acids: CASSPGQKVGQPQHF. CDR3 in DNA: TGTGCCAGCAGCCCTGGACAGAAGGTGGGTCAGCCCCAGCATTTT. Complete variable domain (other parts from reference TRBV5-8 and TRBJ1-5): EAGVTQSPTHLIKTRGQQATLRCSPISGHTSVYWYQQALGLGLQFLLWYDEGEERNRGNFPPRFSGRQFPNYSSELNVNALELEDSALYLCASSPGQKVGQPQHFGDGTRLSIL.

CDR3 protein: CASSEPSGQETQYF. The CDR3 DNA reads as TGTGCCAGCAGCGAACCTAGCGGCCAAGAGACCCAGTACTTC. V is TRBV5-4 and J is TRBJ2-5, with TRBD2 matching over 7 bases. V shed 4 bases, J shed 1 base, and the junction held 4 bases outside the gene matches. This CDR3 has 14 amino acids. Germline loops: CDR1 SGHNT, CDR2 YYREEE (reference sequence). Together with reference TRBV5-4 and TRBJ2-5, the CDR3 gives the full variable domain: ETGVTQSPTHLIKTRGQQVTLRCSSQSGHNTVSWYQQALGQGPQFIFQYYREEENGRGNFPPRFSGLQFPNYSSELNVNALELDDSALYLCASSEPSGQETQYFGPGTRLLVL.

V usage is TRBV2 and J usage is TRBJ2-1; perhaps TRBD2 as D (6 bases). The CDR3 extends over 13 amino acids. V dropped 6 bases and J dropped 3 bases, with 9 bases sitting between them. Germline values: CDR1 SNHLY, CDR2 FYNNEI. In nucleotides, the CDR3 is TGTGCCAGCAGGGCGGGGCTCTACAATGAGCAGTTCTTC. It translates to CASRAGLYNEQFF.

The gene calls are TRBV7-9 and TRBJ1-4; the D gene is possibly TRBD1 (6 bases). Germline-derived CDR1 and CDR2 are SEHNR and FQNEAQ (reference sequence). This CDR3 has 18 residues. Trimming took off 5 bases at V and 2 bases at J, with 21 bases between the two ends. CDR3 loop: CASSHPRGGGRTNEKLFF. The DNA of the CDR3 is TGTGCCAGCAGCCACCCCCGGGGAGGGGGTCGGACTAATGAAAAACTGTTTTTT.

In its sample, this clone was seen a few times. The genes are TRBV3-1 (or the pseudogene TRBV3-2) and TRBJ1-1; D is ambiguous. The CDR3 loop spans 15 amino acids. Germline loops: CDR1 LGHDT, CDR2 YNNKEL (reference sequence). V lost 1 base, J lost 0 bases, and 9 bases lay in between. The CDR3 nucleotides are TGTGCCAGCAGCCAAGGAGACACCATGAACACTGAAGCTTTCTTT. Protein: CASSQGDTMNTEAFF.

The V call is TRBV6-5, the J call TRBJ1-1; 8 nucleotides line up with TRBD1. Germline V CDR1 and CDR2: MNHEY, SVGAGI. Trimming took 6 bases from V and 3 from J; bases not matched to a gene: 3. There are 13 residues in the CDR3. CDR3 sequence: CASSRDRYTEAFF. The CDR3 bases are TGTGCCAGCAGCAGGGACAGGTACACTGAAGCTTTCTTT.

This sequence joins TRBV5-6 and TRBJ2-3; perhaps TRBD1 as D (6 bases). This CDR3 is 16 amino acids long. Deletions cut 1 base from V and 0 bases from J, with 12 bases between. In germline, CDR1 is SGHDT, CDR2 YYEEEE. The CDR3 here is CASSLWSGQSTDTQYF. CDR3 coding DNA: TGTGCCAGCAGCTTGTGGTCCGGACAGAGCACAGATACGCAGTATTTT.

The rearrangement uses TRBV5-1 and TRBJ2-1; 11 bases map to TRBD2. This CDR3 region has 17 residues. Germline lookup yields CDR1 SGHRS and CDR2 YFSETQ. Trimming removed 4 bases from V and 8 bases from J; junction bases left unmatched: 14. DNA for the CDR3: TGCGCCAGCAGCCCCCCCATAGCGGGGGGGCGAGGGGATGAGCAGTTCTTC. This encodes CASSPPIAGGRGDEQFF.

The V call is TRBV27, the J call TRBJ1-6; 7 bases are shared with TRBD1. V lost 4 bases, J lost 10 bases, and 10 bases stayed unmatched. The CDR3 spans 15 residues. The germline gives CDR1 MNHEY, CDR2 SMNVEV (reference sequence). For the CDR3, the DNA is TGTGCCAGCAGTTCTCAGGGGGGAGTAGGATCACCCCTCCACTTT. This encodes CASSSQGGVGSPLHF.

The CDR3: CASSPQGSEQYF. In DNA, the CDR3 is TGTGCCAGCAGCCCCCAGGGATCCGAGCAGTACTTC. The chain carries TRBV9 and TRBJ2-7, with D perhaps matching TRBD1 (5 bases). Trimming stripped 4 bases from V and 6 bases from J, with 11 bases between. CDR3 size: 12 residues. The germline V gene has CDR1 SGDLS and CDR2 YYNGEE. Looking up the rest from reference TRBV9 and TRBJ2-7 gives the full variable domain: DSGVTQTPKHLITATGQRVTLRCSPRSGDLSVYWYQQSLDQGLQFLIQYYNGEERAKGNILERFSAQQFPDLHSELNLSSLELGDSALYFCASSPQGSEQYFGPGTRLTVT.

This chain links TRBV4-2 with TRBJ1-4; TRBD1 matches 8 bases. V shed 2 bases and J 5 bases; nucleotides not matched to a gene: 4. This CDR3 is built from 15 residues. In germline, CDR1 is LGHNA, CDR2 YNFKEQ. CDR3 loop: CASSQPQGANEKLFF. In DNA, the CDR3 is TGTGCCAGCAGCCAACCTCAGGGGGCGAATGAAAAACTGTTTTTT.

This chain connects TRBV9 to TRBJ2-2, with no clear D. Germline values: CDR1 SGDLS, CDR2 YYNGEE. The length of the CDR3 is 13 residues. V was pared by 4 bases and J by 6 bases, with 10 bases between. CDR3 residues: CASSPLVSGELFF. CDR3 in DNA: TGTGCCAGCAGCCCCCTAGTCTCCGGGGAGCTGTTTTTT.

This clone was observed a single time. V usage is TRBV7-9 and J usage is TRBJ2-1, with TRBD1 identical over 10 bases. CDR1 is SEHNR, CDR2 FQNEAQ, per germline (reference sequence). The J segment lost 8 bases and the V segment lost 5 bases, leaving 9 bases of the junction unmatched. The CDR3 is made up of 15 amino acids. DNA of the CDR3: TGTGCCAGCAGCACCCCTGGGACAGGGGCCTATGAGCAGTTCTTC. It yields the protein CASSTPGTGAYEQFF.

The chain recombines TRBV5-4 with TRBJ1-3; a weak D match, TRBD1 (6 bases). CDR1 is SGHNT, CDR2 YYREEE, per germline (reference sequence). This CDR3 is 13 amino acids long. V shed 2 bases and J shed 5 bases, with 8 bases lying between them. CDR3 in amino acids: CASSFTGRNTIYF. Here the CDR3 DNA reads TGTGCCAGCAGCTTTACAGGGCGAAACACCATATATTTT.

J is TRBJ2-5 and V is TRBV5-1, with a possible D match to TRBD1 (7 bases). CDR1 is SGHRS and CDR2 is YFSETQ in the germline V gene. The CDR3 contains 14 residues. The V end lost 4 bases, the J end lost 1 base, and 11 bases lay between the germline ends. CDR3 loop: CASSQGDCQETQYF. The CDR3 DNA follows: TGCGCCAGCAGCCAGGGGGACTGCCAAGAGACCCAGTACTTC.

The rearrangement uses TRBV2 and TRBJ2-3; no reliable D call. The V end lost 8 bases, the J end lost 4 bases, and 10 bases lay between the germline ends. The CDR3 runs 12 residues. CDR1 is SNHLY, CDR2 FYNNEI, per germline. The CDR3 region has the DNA TGTGCCAGCGGAGTAGGCCCAGATACGCAGTATTTT. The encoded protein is CASGVGPDTQYF.

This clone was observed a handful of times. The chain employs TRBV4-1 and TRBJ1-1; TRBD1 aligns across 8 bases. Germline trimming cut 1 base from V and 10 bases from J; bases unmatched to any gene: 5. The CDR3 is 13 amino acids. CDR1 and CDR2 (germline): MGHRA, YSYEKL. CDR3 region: CASSQGQGLGAFF. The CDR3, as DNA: TGCGCCAGCAGCCAAGGACAGGGGTTGGGAGCTTTCTTT.